This TCR beta chain was recovered during a study of long-term antiretroviral therapy in people with HIV. The germline V gene has CDR1 LNHNV and CDR2 YYDKDF (reference sequence). V was clipped by 6 bases and J by 7 bases; unmatched bases: 10. The CDR3 length is 14 residues. A word on this clone: The target antigen is unknown.

Running of the v3.0 immunoSEQ assay took place at survey level. Libraries were prepared by immunoSEQ multiplex PCR; TCRdb keeps only in-frame clonotypes and omits some of them. The sample lists about 30,000 clones, around 90% occurring once. Points from the study as a whole: Diversity remained lower than transplant donor controls, even though it increased after ART.

The origin of this receptor is a man aged 50 or older with HIV. V is TRBV15 and J is TRBJ2-5; 8 bases fit TRBD2. This material consisted of unsorted PBMCs, taken 3.2 years before starting antiretroviral therapy. In nucleotides, the CDR3 is TGTGCCACCAGAAGATCCAGCGGGGGTGTGACCCAGTACTTC. Protein sequence: CATRRSSGGVTQYF. The whole variable domain, filled in from reference TRBV15 and TRBJ2-5, reads DAMVIQNPRYQVTQFGKPVTLSCSQTLNHNVMYWYQQKSSQAPKLLFHYYDKDFNNEADTPDNFQSRRPNTSFCFLDIRSPGLGDTAMYLCATRRSSGGVTQYFGPGTRLLVL.